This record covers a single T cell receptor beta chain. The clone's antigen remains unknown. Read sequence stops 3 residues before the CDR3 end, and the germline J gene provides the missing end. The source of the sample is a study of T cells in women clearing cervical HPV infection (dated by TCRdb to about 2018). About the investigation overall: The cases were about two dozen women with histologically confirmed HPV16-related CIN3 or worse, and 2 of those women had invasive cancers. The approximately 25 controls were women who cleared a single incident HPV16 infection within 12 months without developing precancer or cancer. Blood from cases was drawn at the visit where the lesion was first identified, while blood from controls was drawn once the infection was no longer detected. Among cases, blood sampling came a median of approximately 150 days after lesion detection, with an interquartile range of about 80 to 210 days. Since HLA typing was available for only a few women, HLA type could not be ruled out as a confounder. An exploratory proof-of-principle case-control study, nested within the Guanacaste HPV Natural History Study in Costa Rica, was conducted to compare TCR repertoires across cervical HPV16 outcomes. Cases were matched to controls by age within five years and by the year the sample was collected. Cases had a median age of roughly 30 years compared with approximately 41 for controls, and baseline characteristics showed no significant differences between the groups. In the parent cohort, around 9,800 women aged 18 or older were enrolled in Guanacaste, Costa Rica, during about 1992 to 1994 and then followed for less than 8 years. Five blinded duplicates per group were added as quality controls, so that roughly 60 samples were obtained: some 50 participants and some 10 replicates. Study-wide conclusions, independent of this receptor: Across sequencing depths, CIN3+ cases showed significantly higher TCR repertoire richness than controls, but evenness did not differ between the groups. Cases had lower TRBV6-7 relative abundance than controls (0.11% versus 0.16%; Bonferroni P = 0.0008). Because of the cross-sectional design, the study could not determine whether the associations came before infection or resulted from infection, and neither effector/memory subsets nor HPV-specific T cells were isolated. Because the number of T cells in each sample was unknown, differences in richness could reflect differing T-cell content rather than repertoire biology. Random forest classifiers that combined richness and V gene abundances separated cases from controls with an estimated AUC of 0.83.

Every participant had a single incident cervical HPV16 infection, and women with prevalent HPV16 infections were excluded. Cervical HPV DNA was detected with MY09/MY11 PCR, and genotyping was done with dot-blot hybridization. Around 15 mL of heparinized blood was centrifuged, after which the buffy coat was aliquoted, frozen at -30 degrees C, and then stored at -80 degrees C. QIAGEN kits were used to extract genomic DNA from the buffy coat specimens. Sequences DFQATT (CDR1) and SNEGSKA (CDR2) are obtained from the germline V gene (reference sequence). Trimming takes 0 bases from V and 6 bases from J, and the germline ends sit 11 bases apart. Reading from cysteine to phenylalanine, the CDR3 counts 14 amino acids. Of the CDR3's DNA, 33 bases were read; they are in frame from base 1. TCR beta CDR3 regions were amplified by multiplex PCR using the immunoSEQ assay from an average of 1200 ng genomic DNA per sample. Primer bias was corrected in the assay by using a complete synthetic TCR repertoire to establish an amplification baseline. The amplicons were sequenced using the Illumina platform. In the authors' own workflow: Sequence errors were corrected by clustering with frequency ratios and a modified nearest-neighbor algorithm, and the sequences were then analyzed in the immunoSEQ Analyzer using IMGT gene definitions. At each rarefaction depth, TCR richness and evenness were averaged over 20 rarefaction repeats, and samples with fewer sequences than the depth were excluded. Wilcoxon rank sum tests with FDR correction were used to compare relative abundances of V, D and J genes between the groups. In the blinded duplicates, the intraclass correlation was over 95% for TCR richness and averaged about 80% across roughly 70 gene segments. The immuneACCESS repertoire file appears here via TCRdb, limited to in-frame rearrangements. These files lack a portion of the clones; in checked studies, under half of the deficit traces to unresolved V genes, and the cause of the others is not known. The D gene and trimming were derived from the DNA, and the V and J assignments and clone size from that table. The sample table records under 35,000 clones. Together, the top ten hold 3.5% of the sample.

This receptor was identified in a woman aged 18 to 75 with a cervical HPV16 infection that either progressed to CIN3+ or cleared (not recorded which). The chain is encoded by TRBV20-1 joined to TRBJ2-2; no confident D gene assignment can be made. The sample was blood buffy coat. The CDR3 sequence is CSARDRYRPGELFF. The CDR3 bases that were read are TGCAGTGCTAGAGATCGGTATCGCCCCGGGGAG.